The entry below describes one T cell receptor beta chain. Produced via immunoSEQ multiplex PCR; TCRdb's table is partial and in-frame only. The table records over 75,000 clones, around 90% of them present only once. These data originate in a study of OX40 agonist ivuxolimab in advanced cancers. Germline loops: CDR1 SGHNT, CDR2 YYREEE (reference sequence). CDR3 size: 16 residues. With 3 bases clipped from V and 3 bases from J, the junction kept 10 bases outside the gene matches. This clonotype was sampled from an adult with an advanced solid tumor such as melanoma, head and neck, liver or kidney cancer. The sequencing used CD4+ or CD8+ T cells sorted from blood, collected in a trial of the OX40 agonist ivuxolimab. J is TRBJ2-3 and V is TRBV5-4; 7 bases map to TRBD2. The CDR3 is CASSWGGYARTDTQYF. CDR3 DNA: TGTGCCAGCAGCTGGGGAGGGTATGCGCGTACAGATACGCAGTATTTT. Full variable domain (missing parts from reference TRBV5-4 and TRBJ2-3): ETGVTQSPTHLIKTRGQQVTLRCSSQSGHNTVSWYQQALGQGPQFIFQYYREEENGRGNFPPRFSGLQFPNYSSELNVNALELDDSALYLCASSWGGYARTDTQYFGPGTRLTVL.